These 6 T cell receptor beta chains were all obtained from the same sample, sequenced in a study of shared clonotypes between healthy human individuals. Sequencing was performed with immunoSEQ multiplex PCR; in TCRdb, only in-frame clones are kept and a portion is missing. The repertoire consists of millions of clones, with 85% to 95% occurring once and the leading ten covering about 0.13%. The sequencing sample was made of naive CD4+ T cells sorted from blood. Stated subset: CD45RA+ positively selected. Receptors originate from a man between 18 and 35 years old in good health.

The rearrangement links TRBV30 to TRBJ1-5; 7 nucleotides agree with TRBD1. CDR1 and CDR2 from the germline V gene are GTSNPN and SVGIG (reference sequence). V dropped 7 bases and J dropped 3; count of bases not matched to a gene: 3. CDR3 length equals 12 residues. CDR3 in DNA: TGTGCCTTGGGACAGCCCAATCAGCCCCAGCATTTT. Encoded protein: CALGQPNQPQHF.

The chain links TRBV7-9 to TRBJ2-7; 7 bases are a match to TRBD1. Germline V gene lookup returns CDR1 SEHNR and CDR2 FQNEAQ (reference sequence). The CDR3 loop spans 15 amino acids. V shed 5 bases, J shed 1 base, and the junction held 8 bases outside the gene matches. The CDR3 coding sequence is TGTGCCAGCAGCATCTCCCGACAGGGTTCCTACGAGCAGTACTTC. Protein: CASSISRQGSYEQYF.

This chain links TRBV6-5 with TRBJ2-7; D is perhaps TRBD2 (5 bases). The V gene lost 0 bases and the J gene lost 5 bases, with 14 bases spanning the gap. The CDR3 runs 15 residues. Germline CDR1 MNHEY, CDR2 SVGAGI. The CDR3 sequence: CASSYSAWVRDEQYF. The DNA for the CDR3 is TGTGCCAGCAGTTACTCGGCTTGGGTGAGGGACGAGCAGTACTTC.

J is TRBJ1-2 and V is TRBV7-2; the D is unclear. Trimming removed 1 base at V and 1 base at J, with 13 bases between. Looked up from germline, CDR1 is SGHTA and CDR2 is FQGNSA. This CDR3 region has 16 residues. Here the CDR3 reads CASSLDSAANNYGYTF. CDR3 coding DNA: TGTGCCAGCAGCTTAGATTCCGCGGCCAATAACTATGGCTACACCTTC.

This rearrangement joins TRBV28 to TRBJ1-1; no clear D. The CDR3 is 10 amino acids. The V gene's germline CDR1 is MDHEN and CDR2 SYDVKM. The V and J ends lost 3 bases and 9 bases respectively, with 5 bases between them. CDR3 nucleotide sequence: TGTGCCAGCAGTTTGAATAAAGCTTTCTTT. Its translation is CASSLNKAFF.

The V gene is TRBV6-1, the J gene TRBJ1-4; 9 bases match TRBD1. Germline V gene lookup returns CDR1 MNHNS and CDR2 SASEGT. The CDR3 totals 14 residues. V was pared by 4 bases and J by 8 bases, with 5 bases of the junction left unmatched. In nucleotides, the CDR3 is TGTGCCAGCAGTGCAGGGACAGGGCGGGAAAAACTGTTTTTT. This encodes CASSAGTGREKLFF.